The clone carrying this TCR beta chain was picked up a small number of times. Its antigen is as yet unknown. TCR beta VDJ and CDR3 were profiled, and genomic DNA was the template. TCRdb independently ran MiXCR on the reads; one entry per CDR3 protein. This table has more than 150,000 distinct CDR3 sequences, roughly half appearing once. This sample was taken from a study of CD8+CD57+ T cells in acquired aplastic anemia. Study in general: Sorting CD4+ and CD8+ cells gave DNA averaging 3.2 ug. Study findings and constraints: In common between the patients and the controls were around 29 CD8+ CDR3 sequences. In CD8+ cells, Simpson's diversity showed no significant difference between patients and controls.

Germline lookup yields CDR1 MGHRA and CDR2 YSYEKL. With 1 base removed from V and 1 base from J, the gap between germline ends came to 15 bases. The CDR3 covers 17 residues. The chain has TRBV4-1 and TRBJ2-3; a weak D match, TRBD2 (5 bases). The receptor was isolated from a human donor in good health. The sequenced material came from sorted CD4+, CD8+, or CD8+CD57+ T cells (not recorded which) from PBMCs. CDR3 coding DNA: TGCGCCAGCAGCCAAGGGAACGGGGTCTACGGCACAGATACGCAGTATTTT. Translated: CASSQGNGVYGTDTQYF.